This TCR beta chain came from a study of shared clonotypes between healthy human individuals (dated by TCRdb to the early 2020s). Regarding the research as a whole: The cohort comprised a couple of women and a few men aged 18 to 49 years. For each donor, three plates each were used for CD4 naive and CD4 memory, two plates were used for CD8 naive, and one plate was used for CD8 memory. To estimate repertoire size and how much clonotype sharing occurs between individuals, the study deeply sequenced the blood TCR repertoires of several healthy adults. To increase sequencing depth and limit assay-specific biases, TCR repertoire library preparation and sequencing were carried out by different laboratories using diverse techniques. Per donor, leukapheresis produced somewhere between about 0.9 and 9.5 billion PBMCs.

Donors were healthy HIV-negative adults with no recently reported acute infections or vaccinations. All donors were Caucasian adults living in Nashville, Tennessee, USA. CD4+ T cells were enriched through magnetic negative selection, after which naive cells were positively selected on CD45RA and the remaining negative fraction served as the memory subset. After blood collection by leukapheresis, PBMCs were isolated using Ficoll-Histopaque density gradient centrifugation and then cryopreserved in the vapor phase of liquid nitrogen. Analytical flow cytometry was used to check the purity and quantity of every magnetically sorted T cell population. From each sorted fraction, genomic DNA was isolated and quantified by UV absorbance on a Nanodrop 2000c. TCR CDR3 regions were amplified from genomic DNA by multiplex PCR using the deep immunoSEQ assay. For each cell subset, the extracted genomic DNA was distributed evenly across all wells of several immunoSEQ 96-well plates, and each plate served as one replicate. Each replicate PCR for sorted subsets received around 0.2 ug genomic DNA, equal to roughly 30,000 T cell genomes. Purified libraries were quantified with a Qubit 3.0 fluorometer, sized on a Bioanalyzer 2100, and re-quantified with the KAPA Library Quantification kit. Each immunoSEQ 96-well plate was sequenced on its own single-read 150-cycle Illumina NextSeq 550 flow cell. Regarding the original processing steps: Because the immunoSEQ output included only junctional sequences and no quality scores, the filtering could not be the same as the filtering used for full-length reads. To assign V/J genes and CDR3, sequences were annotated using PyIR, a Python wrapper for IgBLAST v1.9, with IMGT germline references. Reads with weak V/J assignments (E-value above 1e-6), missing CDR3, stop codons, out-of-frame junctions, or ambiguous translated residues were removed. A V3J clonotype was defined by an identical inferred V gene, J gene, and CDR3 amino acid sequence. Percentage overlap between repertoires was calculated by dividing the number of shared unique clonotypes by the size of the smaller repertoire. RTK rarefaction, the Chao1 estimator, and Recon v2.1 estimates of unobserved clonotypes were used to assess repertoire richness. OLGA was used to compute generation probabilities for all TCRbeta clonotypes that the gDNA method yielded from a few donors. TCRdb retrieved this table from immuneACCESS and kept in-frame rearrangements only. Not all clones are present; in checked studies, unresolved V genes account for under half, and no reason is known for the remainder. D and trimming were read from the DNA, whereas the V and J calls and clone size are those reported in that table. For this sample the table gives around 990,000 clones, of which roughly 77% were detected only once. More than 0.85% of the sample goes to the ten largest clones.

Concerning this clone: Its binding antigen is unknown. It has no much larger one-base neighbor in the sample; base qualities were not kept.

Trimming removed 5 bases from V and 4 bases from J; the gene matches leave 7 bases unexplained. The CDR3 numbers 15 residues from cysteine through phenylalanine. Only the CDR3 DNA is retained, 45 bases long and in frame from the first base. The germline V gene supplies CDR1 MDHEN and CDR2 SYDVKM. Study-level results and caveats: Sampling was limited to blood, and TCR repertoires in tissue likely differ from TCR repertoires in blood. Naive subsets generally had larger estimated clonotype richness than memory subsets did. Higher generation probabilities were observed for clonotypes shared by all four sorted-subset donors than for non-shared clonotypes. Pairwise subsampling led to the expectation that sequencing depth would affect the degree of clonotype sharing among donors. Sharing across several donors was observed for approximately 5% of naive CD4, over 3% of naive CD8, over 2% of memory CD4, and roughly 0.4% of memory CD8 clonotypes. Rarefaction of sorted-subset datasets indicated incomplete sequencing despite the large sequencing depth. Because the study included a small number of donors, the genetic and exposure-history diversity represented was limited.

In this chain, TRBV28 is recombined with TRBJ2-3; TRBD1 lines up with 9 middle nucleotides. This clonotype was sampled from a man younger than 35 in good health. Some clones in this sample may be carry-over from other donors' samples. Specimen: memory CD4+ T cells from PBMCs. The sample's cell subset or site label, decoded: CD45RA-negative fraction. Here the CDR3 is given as CASSTPGQGPDTQYF. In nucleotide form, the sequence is TGTGCCAGCAGTACCCCGGGACAGGGACCAGATACGCAGTATTTT.